Below, one TCR beta chain is given with its context. Produced via immunoSEQ multiplex PCR; TCRdb's table is partial and in-frame only. The sample consists of more than 20,000 clones, 78% of them appearing once. Treatment reported: preoperative locoregional IRX-2 cytokine immunotherapy. Trimming removed 4 bases from V and 7 bases from J, with 12 bases in between. The CDR3 is made up of 14 amino acids. Germline CDR1 is SGHRS and CDR2 is YFSETQ. The sample belongs to a study of preoperative IRX-2 immunotherapy in early breast cancer. The source material was lymph node tissue, sampled before IRX-2 immunotherapy. The V call is TRBV5-1, the J call TRBJ1-6; possibly TRBD1 for D (5 bases). This clonotype was obtained from a human donor with breast cancer. The CDR3, as DNA: TGCGCCAGCAGCATCCGGGACCCCAATTCACCCCTCCACTTT. It specifies CASSIRDPNSPLHF.